This T cell receptor (beta chain) was sequenced during a study of blood T cells in healthy people across ages. Combining a sample-barcoded 5' primer with a J-beta primer mix, a second PCR ran for about 7 to 11 cycles. TCRdb redid the calling of the 5' RACE reads with MiXCR, one entry per CDR3 protein. The repertoire has 600,000 or so distinct CDR3 sequences, less than 60% of them found once; the top ten carry roughly 24%. The CDR3 contains 10 residues. CDR1 and CDR2 (germline): DFQATT, SNEGSKA (reference sequence). With 3 bases removed from V and 6 bases from J, the gap between germline ends came to 3 bases.

The sequence was collected from a man older than 75 in good health. Source material: blood. J is TRBJ1-5 and V is TRBV20-1, with D hard to call. The CDR3 sequence is CSASSQPQHF. The DNA of the CDR3 is TGCAGTGCTAGTTCTCAGCCCCAGCATTTT.